This TCR beta chain was profiled in a study of blood T cells in healthy people across ages. The study's findings and limits: Researchers deemed the diversity estimates from one million T cells underestimates. In the absence of known donor CMV status, changes in expanded clonotypes were possibly confounded. Higher diversity and more naive CD4+ cells were features of long-lived donors, compared to aged donors. With unsorted PBMCs, a conclusive comparison of naive versus antigen-experienced cells was not possible.

This clonotype was seen only a few times. Its specificity is unknown. V lost 8 bases to trimming and J lost 5 bases; unmatched junction nucleotides: 11. The CDR3 loop spans 14 amino acids. Germline V gene lookup returns CDR1 KGHSH and CDR2 LQKENI. Then a second PCR, running about 6 to 12 cycles, was carried out with a sample-barcoded 5' primer and a J-beta primer mix. MiXCR was run by TCRdb on the 5' RACE reads, yielding one entry per CDR3 protein. The data show 750,000 to 950,000 distinct CDR3 sequences, roughly 50% seen once. The source material was blood. The sequence came from an older man in good health. The genes are TRBV18 and TRBJ2-5, with TRBD1 matching 7 bases. In DNA, the CDR3 is TGTGCCAGCAGTCCGACAGGGACGGGGGAGACCCAGTACTTC. Protein product: CASSPTGTGETQYF.